This TCR beta chain was sequenced during a study of T cell responses to AZD1222 COVID-19 vaccine. Study-wide results and limits: Reportedly, close to half of spike-specific TCRs are directed against unmutated variant regions. The sample set comprised mostly white British donors with more females, and clonal diversity was possibly underestimated. Repertoires were sampled only after the peak T cell response. AZD1222 recipients seropositive at baseline numbered only five or six.

Some clones are missing from TCRdb's copy, which holds only in-frame ones; the method was immunoSEQ multiplex PCR. Of 140,000 to 150,000 clones in the sample, approximately 91% are singletons; the top ten hold about 3.8%. A note on this clone: The antigen is not known.

From germline, CDR1 is SQVTM and CDR2 ANQGSEA. This CDR3 spans 12 amino acids. The germline V and J ends were trimmed by 6 bases and 1 base, with 9 bases remaining between them. Sequencing used peripheral blood, obtained 28 days after the second AZD1222 dose. The clonotype comes from an adult who received the AZD1222 COVID-19 vaccine. The V and J genes are TRBV29-1 and TRBJ2-5, with D perhaps matching TRBD1 or TRBD2 (5 bases each). CDR3 DNA: TGCAGCGTGGATGGGGGCCAAGAGACCCAGTACTTC. It translates to CSVDGGQETQYF. Together with reference TRBV29-1 and TRBJ2-5, the CDR3 gives the full variable domain: SAVISQKPSRDICQRGTSLTIQCQVDSQVTMMFWYRQQPGQSLTLIATANQGSEATYESGFVIDKFPISRPNLTFSTLTVSNMSPEDSSIYLCSVDGGQETQYFGPGTRLLVL.